The rows below give T cell receptor beta chains drawn from one sample of a study of cytomegalovirus exposure and HLA in healthy donors. Assay used: immunoSEQ multiplex PCR; TCRdb lists only in-frame clones, some missing. The table records about 49,000 clones, around 94% of them present only once. Sequenced sample: PBMCs. The receptors here all came from a woman between 18 and 29 years old in good health and CMV-seropositive. The CDR3 runs from the conserved cysteine through the conserved F or W. Fields, in order: clone size, J gene, V gene, D gene, CDR3 DNA, CDR3 protein. A D gene is named only where the DNA matches it firmly. Expanded clones get a size class; other rows say once, few or many, or leave the size out.

once	TRBJ2-7	TRBV6-6	NA	TGTGCCAGCAGTTACTCGACCGACACCTACGAGCAGTACTTC	CASSYSTDTYEQYF
NA	TRBJ2-7	TRBV5-6	NA	TGTGCCAGCAGCTTGGGTCGCAGGGGCAGCGAGCAGTACTTC	CASSLGRRGSEQYF
NA	TRBJ1-3	TRBV29-1	NA	TGCAGCGTTGAACGCGACAGTGGAAACACCATATATTTT	CSVERDSGNTIYF
NA	TRBJ2-1	TRBV5-1	TRBD2	TGCGCCAGCAGCTTGGTGTCTAGCGGGAGCAATGAGCAGTTCTTC	CASSLVSSGSNEQFF
NA	TRBJ2-3	TRBV5-4	TRBD2	TGTGCCAGCAGCTTGGGGGTAGCGGGAAGGGGGAGAGATACGCAGTATTTT	CASSLGVAGRGRDTQYF
NA	TRBJ2-3	TRBV7-9	TRBD1	TGTGCCAGCAGCCGCCTCGCAGGGGGCGAAGATACGCAGTATTTT	CASSRLAGGEDTQYF
NA	TRBJ2-2	TRBV28	NA	TGTGCCAGCAGGCGACAGGCTACCGGGGAGCTGTTTTTT	CASRRQATGELFF
NA	TRBJ2-3	TRBV9	TRBD2	TGTGCCAGCAGCCCCCTAGCGGGAGGGCCGGCAGATACGCAGTATTTT	CASSPLAGGPADTQYF
NA	TRBJ2-2	TRBV7-2	TRBD2	TGTGCCAGCAGCACACTAGCGCGACACGGGGAGCTGTTTTTT	CASSTLARHGELFF
NA	TRBJ2-5	TRBV6-6	NA	TGTGCCAGCAGTCTCGGGTCTAGCAACCTTCAAGAGACCCAGTACTTC	CASSLGSSNLQETQYF
NA	TRBJ2-1	TRBV9	TRBD2	TGTGCCAGCAGCGTAGACCCGGGACTAGCGCCAGTCAATGAGCAGTTCTTC	CASSVDPGLAPVNEQFF
NA	TRBJ2-7	TRBV6-6	NA	TGTGCCAGCAGTTACGTAGCTGGGGAGCAGTACTTC	CASSYVAGEQYF
once	TRBJ1-2	TRBV9	NA	TGTGCCAGCAGCGTAGATGAGGGTAAAGGCTATGGCTACACCTTC	CASSVDEGKGYGYTF
NA	TRBJ1-2	TRBV29-1	NA	TGCAGCGTGAGTCCTGGGCAGGGAAACTATGGCTACACCTTC	CSVSPGQGNYGYTF
NA	TRBJ2-7	TRBV28	NA	TGTGCCAGCCTAAAGGGGTACGAGCAGTACTTC	CASLKGYEQYF
once	TRBJ2-1	TRBV6-5	NA	TGTGCCAGCAGTGCCGGGGGATCCTACAATGAGCAGTTCTTC	CASSAGGSYNEQFF
NA	TRBJ1-5	TRBV28	TRBD1	TGTGCCAGCAGTGACAGGGCCGGTCAGCCCCAGCATTTT	CASSDRAGQPQHF
NA	TRBJ2-2	TRBV6-1	NA	TGTGCCAGCAGTGAAGATAGGGCAGGGGGAGGCACCGGGGAGCTGTTTTTT	CASSEDRAGGGTGELFF
NA	TRBJ2-7	TRBV6-6	NA	TGTGCCAGCAGCACCCGAGCCAGCGGGTTCTCCTACGAGCAGTACTTC	CASSTRASGFSYEQYF
NA	TRBJ1-2	TRBV7-9	NA	TGTGCCAGCAGCCCGTTCCGGAGTGGCTACACCTTC	CASSPFRSGYTF
NA	TRBJ1-2	TRBV2	NA	TGTGCCAGCAGTGAAGAAGTAGTAGCCTTC	CASSEEVVAF
NA	TRBJ1-1	TRBV4-1	NA	TGCGCCAGCAGCCAAGAGACGGGCACTGAAGCTTTCTTT	CASSQETGTEAFF
NA	TRBJ1-1	TRBV2	NA	TGTGCCAGCAGTGGGGCCACGTCGGTCACTGAAGCTTTCTTT	CASSGATSVTEAFF
once	TRBJ2-1	TRBV25-1	TRBD2	TGTGCCAGCAGGCGTCCCGGGACTAGCGGAGCCTACAATGAGCAGTTCTTC	CASRRPGTSGAYNEQFF
NA	TRBJ2-3	TRBV18	NA	TGTGCCAGCTCACCCCCTAGCACAGATACGCAGTATTTT	CASSPPSTDTQYF
NA	TRBJ2-7	TRBV28	TRBD2	TGTGCCAGCGGTGCTAGCGGGAGTATGGGGAGGTCCTACGAGCAGTACTTC	CASGASGSMGRSYEQYF
NA	TRBJ2-1	TRBV7-3	TRBD2	TGTGCCAGCAGCCCTACTAGCGGGAGGGCCAATGAGCAGTTCTTC	CASSPTSGRANEQFF
NA	TRBJ1-1	TRBV7-2	NA	TGTGCCAGCAGCCGAGGGGACATTGGGGCTGAAGCTTTCTTT	CASSRGDIGAEAFF
NA	TRBJ2-7	TRBV7-2	TRBD2	TGTGCCAGCAGGCCCCGGGAGGCCGGCTACGAGCAGTACTTC	CASRPREAGYEQYF
NA	TRBJ2-1	TRBV29-1	TRBD2	TGCAGCGTTGAAGGAGGTAGCGGGGCAGCTTACAATGAGCAGTTCTTC	CSVEGGSGAAYNEQFF
NA	TRBJ2-7	TRBV2	TRBD1	TGTGCCAGCAGTCAGGACAGGGGGGTACCGTACGAGCAGTACTTC	CASSQDRGVPYEQYF
NA	TRBJ2-4	TRBV7-9	TRBD1	TGTGCCAGCAGCTTAGAGGCAGGGGGCGCTTGGACCAAAAACATTCAGTACTTC	CASSLEAGGAWTKNIQYF
once	TRBJ2-1	TRBV5-4	NA	TGTGCCAGCAGCTTATCAACTAGAAGATACAATGAGCAGTTCTTC	CASSLSTRRYNEQFF
NA	TRBJ2-1	TRBV21-1	NA	TGTGCCAGCAGCAAAAGAGTAGGCAGGGAACTCCACAATGAGCAGTTCTTC	CASSKRVGRELHNEQFF
NA	TRBJ1-5	TRBV27	TRBD1	TGTGCCAGCAGTTTAGGCAGGGGGAGCAGTCAGCCCCAGCATTTT	CASSLGRGSSQPQHF
NA	TRBJ2-7	TRBV6-1	TRBD1	TGTGCCAGCAGTGAGGACAGGGCTTACGAGCAGTACTTC	CASSEDRAYEQYF
NA	TRBJ2-3	TRBV19	TRBD2	TGTGCCAGTAGCTCAGCGGGGAACACAGATACGCAGTATTTT	CASSSAGNTDTQYF
NA	TRBJ2-5	TRBV30	NA	TGTGCCTGCGGAGAAGAGACCCAGTACTTC	CACGEETQYF
NA	TRBJ2-1	TRBV5-1	TRBD2	TGCGCCAGCCGGGACCGAGCGGGAGTAGACAATGAGCAGTTCTTC	CASRDRAGVDNEQFF
NA	TRBJ1-1	TRBV4-2	TRBD1	TGTGCCAGCAGCCAAGTTCCGGGACAGGGTCTACCGAACACTGAAGCTTTCTTT	CASSQVPGQGLPNTEAFF
NA	TRBJ2-1	TRBV7-3	NA	TGTGCCAGCAGTACAATAGCGGCCTGGAGCTACAATGAGCAGTTCTTC	CASSTIAAWSYNEQFF
NA	TRBJ2-2	TRBV6-1	NA	TGTGCCAGCAGTGCGCTAGCACAGAACACCGGGGAGCTGTTTTTT	CASSALAQNTGELFF
NA	TRBJ2-1	TRBV7-2	TRBD2	TGTGCCAGCAGCTTAGCCCCACTAGCGTCGAGCTCCTACAATGAGCAGTTCTTC	CASSLAPLASSSYNEQFF
NA	TRBJ2-3	TRBV9	TRBD1	TGTGCCAGCAGCGGACGGACAGGGGGCACAGATACGCAGTATTTT	CASSGRTGGTDTQYF
NA	TRBJ2-7	TRBV2	TRBD2	TGTGCCAGCCTAGCGGGGTCCTCCTACGAGCAGTACTTC	CASLAGSSYEQYF
NA	TRBJ2-7	TRBV30	TRBD2	TGTGCCTGGAGTGTTTTAGCGGGAGGCGAGCAGTACTTC	CAWSVLAGGEQYF
NA	TRBJ1-4	TRBV6-1	TRBD1	TGTGCCAGCATTGACAGGGGAAGGGATGAAAAACTGTTTTTT	CASIDRGRDEKLFF
once	TRBJ2-2	TRBV12-5	TRBD1	TGTGCTAGTGGTACCGGACAGGGGAACACCGGGGAGCTGTTTTTT	CASGTGQGNTGELFF
NA	TRBJ2-7	TRBV6-5	TRBD2	TGTGCCAGCAGTTGGTCTAGCGGAGCCAGCTCCTACGAGCAGTACTTC	CASSWSSGASSYEQYF
NA	TRBJ2-5	TRBV27	TRBD2	TGTGCCAGCAGTTCCTTCCTGGCGGGAGCAGAGACCCAGTACTTC	CASSSFLAGAETQYF
NA	TRBJ2-1	TRBV4-2	TRBD2	TGTGCCAGCAGCCAAGGGGGGTTAGGGACTAGCGTAGGTGAGCAGTTCTTC	CASSQGGLGTSVGEQFF
NA	TRBJ2-1	TRBV6-4	NA	TGTGCCAGCAGAAACATGGCCGCGGCTAGTGAGCAGTTCTTC	CASRNMAAASEQFF